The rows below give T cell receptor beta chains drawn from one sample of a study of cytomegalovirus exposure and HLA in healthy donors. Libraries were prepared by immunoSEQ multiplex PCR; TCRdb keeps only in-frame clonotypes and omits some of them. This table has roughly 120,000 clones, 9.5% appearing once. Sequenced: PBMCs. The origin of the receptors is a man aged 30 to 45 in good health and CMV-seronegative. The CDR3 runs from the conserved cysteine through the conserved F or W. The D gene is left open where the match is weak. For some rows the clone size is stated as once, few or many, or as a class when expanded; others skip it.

TGTGCCAGCGTTCAGGCAGTGGAGGGGGCTTTCTTT,CASVQAVEGAFF,.,TRBJ1-1,TRBV28,few
TGTGCCAGCAGTTATGGACAGGGGAACACTGAAGCTTTCTTT,CASSYGQGNTEAFF,TRBD1,TRBJ1-1,TRBV6-5,few
TGTGCCTCGCGGGGGGGGGCTGGAAACACCATATATTTT,CASRGGAGNTIYF,.,TRBJ1-3,TRBV6-5,.
TGTGCCAGCAGCTCCAATAGCGCCTCCCAAGAGACCCAGTACTTC,CASSSNSASQETQYF,.,TRBJ2-5,TRBV7-2,.
TGTGCCATCGGGCCACAGGGGAGAAACACCATATATTTT,CAIGPQGRNTIYF,TRBD1,TRBJ1-3,TRBV10-3,few
TGTGCCAGCAGCTTGGCTGGGACAGGTGAGGAAAAACTGTTTTTT,CASSLAGTGEEKLFF,TRBD1,TRBJ1-4,TRBV5-6,.
TGTGCCAGCAGCCGTGGACTGAACAATGAGCAGTTCTTC,CASSRGLNNEQFF,.,TRBJ2-1,TRBV7-2,few
TGTGCCTGGAGTGTAGGGTCTAGCGGACCCTACGAGCAGTACTTC,CAWSVGSSGPYEQYF,TRBD2,TRBJ2-7,TRBV30,.
TGCGCCAGCAGCCAAGATCACAGGGTTACTGAAGCTTTCTTT,CASSQDHRVTEAFF,.,TRBJ1-1,TRBV4-1,.
TGCGCCAGCAGCCAAGATAGCTCTGGGGCCAACGTCCTGACTTTC,CASSQDSSGANVLTF,.,TRBJ2-6,TRBV4-3,.
TGTGCCAGCAGCCCACAGACAGGGCCTGGAAACACCATATATTTT,CASSPQTGPGNTIYF,TRBD1,TRBJ1-3,TRBV7-9,.
TGTGCCAGCAGCTATGGTAGGGACAGTCTCTACGAGCAGTACTTC,CASSYGRDSLYEQYF,TRBD1,TRBJ2-7,TRBV5-6,.
TGTGCTAGCAGCTCACCTCCCCTAGCGGGGGCGGGATCCGGGGAGCTGTTTTTT,CASSSPPLAGAGSGELFF,TRBD2,TRBJ2-2,TRBV7-7,few
TGTGCCACCAGCAGAGATGGGGGGGGCAATCAGCCCCAGCATTTT,CATSRDGGGNQPQHF,.,TRBJ1-5,TRBV15,few
TGTGCCAGCAACCTCCAGGGGGCTGGGCAGCCCCAGCATTTT,CASNLQGAGQPQHF,TRBD1,TRBJ1-5,TRBV2,few
TGTGCCAGCAGTTTGCAACTCGGAGGGACTCTACGAGAGACCCAGTACTTC,CASSLQLGGTLRETQYF,.,TRBJ2-5,TRBV28,few
TGTGCCAGCAACTCGGACAGCAATGAAAAACTGTTTTTT,CASNSDSNEKLFF,.,TRBJ1-4,TRBV9,.
TGTGCCAGCAGCAAAGCAGTTCAGGGGGCGGCGCCCGTGCATTTT,CASSKAVQGAAPVHF,.,TRBJ1-5,TRBV21-1,.
TGTGCCAGCAGTTTTTCCGCCTACGAGCAGTACTTC,CASSFSAYEQYF,.,TRBJ2-7,TRBV28,.
TGCGCCAGCAGCCAAGAAGGGGGACTAAACTCCTACAATGAGCAGTTCTTC,CASSQEGGLNSYNEQFF,.,TRBJ2-1,TRBV4-1,few
TGTGCCAGTCTTCAGACAGACACCGGGGAGCTGTTTTTT,CASLQTDTGELFF,.,TRBJ2-2,TRBV19,.
TGTGCCAGCAGCCAAGATTCGCGGGGCGAGCAGTACTTC,CASSQDSRGEQYF,.,TRBJ2-7,TRBV4-2,few
TGTGCCAGCACTCAGGGGAACTCCTACGAGCAGTACTTC,CASTQGNSYEQYF,.,TRBJ2-7,TRBV25-1,.
TGTGCCAGCAGCCCGACAGGGGTCGGCTACACCTTC,CASSPTGVGYTF,TRBD1,TRBJ1-2,TRBV6-5,few
TGTGCCAGCAGCTTGATTTGGGGGGTTGCCGGGGAGCTGTTTTTT,CASSLIWGVAGELFF,.,TRBJ2-2,TRBV5-6,few
TGCAGCGTTGCTGTTCGGGGGATTCAAGAGACCCAGTACTTC,CSVAVRGIQETQYF,.,TRBJ2-5,TRBV29-1,.
TGTGCCAGCAGTGGGACTAGCAATGGTGAGCAGTTCTTC,CASSGTSNGEQFF,TRBD2,TRBJ2-1,TRBV2,.